Only a few counts were recorded for the clone carrying this TCR beta chain. These data belong to a study of tumor T cells in aggressive B-cell lymphoma. Method: immunoSEQ multiplex PCR; TCRdb's copy keeps in-frame clones and lacks some. The profile covers over 300 clones, with 80% to 90% appearing a single time and around 20% taken by the ten largest. Sequenced material: tumor tissue. This receptor was taken from an adult with diffuse large B cell lymphoma.

CDR3 residues: CASRSFYPDPRGQPQHF. The CDR3 region has the DNA TGTGCCAGCCGTTCATTTTATCCGGATCCGAGAGGACAGCCCCAGCATTTT. The genes are TRBV5-4 and TRBJ1-5; D gene ambiguous. V dropped 7 bases and J dropped 7 bases, with 27 bases sitting between them. Germline assignment: CDR1 SGHNT and CDR2 YYREEE (reference sequence). The CDR3 is 17 amino acids. Complete variable domain (other parts from reference TRBV5-4 and TRBJ1-5): ETGVTQSPTHLIKTRGQQVTLRCSSQSGHNTVSWYQQALGQGPQFIFQYYREEENGRGNFPPRFSGLQFPNYSSELNVNALELDDSALYLCASRSFYPDPRGQPQHFGDGTRLSIL.